This T cell receptor beta chain was identified during a study of Tregs in tolerant kidney transplant recipients. About the research overall: Related graft donors supplied nonmyeloablative bone marrow transplants, and mixed chimerism was transient.

The length of the CDR3 is 14 residues. The germline CDR1 and CDR2 sequences are MNHEY and SMNVEV (reference sequence). J was trimmed by 7 bases and V by 5 bases; bases with no gene match: 8. Unstimulated regulatory T cells (CD4+CD25+CD127-), CD4+CD25- non-regulatory cells, CD4 and CD8 cells were FACS-sorted from thawed PBMCs. Study results and caveats: Biological reproducibility was not directly addressed, but technical replication error appeared minimal. Donor-specific Treg expansion exceeded global Treg expansion in tolerant patients, suggesting antigen drive.

In this sample, this clone turned up once. What it binds is not known. Generated by immunoSEQ multiplex PCR, the TCRdb table keeps only in-frame clones and is missing some. The sample holds about 110,000 clones, around 89% seen once. This rearrangement joins TRBV27 to TRBJ2-7, with TRBD1 matching 10 bases. This TCR was sampled from a human donor who received a combined kidney and bone marrow transplant. This material consisted of CD4+ T cells from blood, taken before the transplant. The CDR3 bases are TGTGCCAGCAGTCCCGGGACAGGGGCGGGGGAGCAGTACTTC. This sequence encodes CASSPGTGAGEQYF.